This is a list of T cell receptor beta chains from one sample in a study of T cell changes during pregnancy in multiple sclerosis. Libraries were prepared by immunoSEQ multiplex PCR; TCRdb keeps only in-frame clonotypes and omits some of them. The table includes tens of thousands of clones, over 75% detected once. The material was CD4+ T cells from peripheral blood mononuclear cells, obtained before pregnancy. These receptors originate from a female donor with multiple sclerosis, enrolled in a pregnancy study. Both conserved end residues are part of each CDR3. The D gene is left open where the match is weak. Size is stated for part of the rows, as once, few or many counts, or as a class when the clone is expanded.

cdr3_aa cdr3_nt j_call v_call clone_size d_call
CASSPVGSWDRGYNEQFF TGTGCCAGCAGCCCGGTTGGGTCCTGGGACAGGGGGTACAATGAGCAGTTCTTC TRBJ2-1 TRBV7-9 NA TRBD1
CASSLVGTEAGNTIYF TGTGCCAGCAGCTTAGTAGGGACAGAGGCTGGAAACACCATATATTTT TRBJ1-3 TRBV7-2 NA TRBD1
CASSLEGISPLHF TGCGCCAGCAGCTTGGAGGGGATTTCACCCCTCCACTTT TRBJ1-6 TRBV5-1 NA NA
CASSPPGTGELFF TGTGCCAGCTCACCACCCGGGACAGGGGAGCTGTTTTTT TRBJ2-2 TRBV18 NA NA
CASSLSRGPGNEQFF TGTGCCAGCAGCTTATCGAGGGGGCCGGGCAATGAGCAGTTCTTC TRBJ2-1 TRBV7-9 NA TRBD1
CASSLTATSGIQETQYF TGTGCCAGCAGTTTAACGGCGACTAGCGGCATACAAGAGACCCAGTACTTC TRBJ2-5 TRBV27 NA TRBD2
CASRTGGNEPQHF TGTGCCAGTAGAACAGGGGGAAATGAGCCCCAGCATTTT TRBJ1-5 TRBV19 once TRBD1
CASSLMASRSTDTQYF TGTGCCAGCAGCTTAATGGCTAGCCGTAGCACAGATACGCAGTATTTT TRBJ2-3 TRBV7-3 few NA
CASSVGPNPSGSYEQYF TGTGCCAGCAGCGTAGGTCCTAACCCCTCAGGAAGCTACGAGCAGTACTTC TRBJ2-7 TRBV9 NA NA
CSVAPASGWETQYF TGCAGCGTTGCCCCGGCTAGCGGATGGGAGACCCAGTACTTC TRBJ2-5 TRBV29-1 NA TRBD2
CASSFPLKPGQGMNYGYTF TGTGCCAGCAGCTTCCCCCTAAAACCGGGACAGGGGATGAACTATGGCTACACCTTC TRBJ1-2 TRBV7-9 NA TRBD1
CASSSNPRLAGEQYF TGTGCCAGCAGCTCTAATCCTCGACTAGCGGGGGAGCAGTACTTC TRBJ2-7 TRBV7-2 NA TRBD2
CARSLGPWDRGFEETQYF TGTGCCAGAAGCTTGGGACCCTGGGACAGGGGTTTTGAGGAGACCCAGTACTTC TRBJ2-5 TRBV5-3 NA TRBD1
CASNPGQGGYTF TGTGCCAGCAATCCCGGACAGGGTGGCTACACCTTC TRBJ1-2 TRBV9 NA TRBD1
CASSLVAAIAHNEQFF TGTGCCAGCAGCTTAGTAGCCGCAATCGCGCACAATGAGCAGTTCTTC TRBJ2-1 TRBV11-2 NA NA
CASSLTGGNTEAFF TGTGCCAGCAGCCTGACGGGGGGTAACACTGAAGCTTTCTTT TRBJ1-1 TRBV9 NA NA
CASRRQGDSSGNTIYF TGTGCCAGTAGACGACAGGGCGATAGCTCTGGAAACACCATATATTTT TRBJ1-3 TRBV19 NA TRBD1
CASSLGQNEKLFF TGTGCCAGCAGCTTGGGACAGAATGAAAAACTGTTTTTT TRBJ1-4 TRBV5-4 NA NA
CASSSHLKGARTKNIQYF TGTGCCAGCAGTTCCCACCTTAAGGGGGCGCGGACCAAAAACATTCAGTACTTC TRBJ2-4 TRBV27 once TRBD1
CASRAEGSPLHF TGTGCCAGCCGAGCGGAGGGCTCACCCCTCCACTTT TRBJ1-6 TRBV7-3 NA NA
CASSDRGQGAYGYTF TGTGCCAGCAGTGACCGAGGACAGGGGGCCTATGGCTACACCTTC TRBJ1-2 TRBV25-1 few TRBD1
CASSNLEGAYEQYF TGTGCCAGCAGTAACCTAGAGGGGGCCTACGAGCAGTACTTC TRBJ2-7 TRBV28 NA NA
CSVGQPGGWTEAFF TGCAGCGTTGGTCAACCAGGGGGGTGGACTGAAGCTTTCTTT TRBJ1-1 TRBV29-1 NA TRBD1
CSVQDRDGQPQHF TGCAGCGTTCAAGACAGGGATGGTCAGCCCCAGCATTTT TRBJ1-5 TRBV29-1 NA TRBD1
CASSLVAGNTEAFF TGTGCCAGCAGCTTAGTGGCAGGGAACACTGAAGCTTTCTTT TRBJ1-1 TRBV7-8 NA NA
CASSSANTGELFF TGTGCCAGCTCCAGCGCGAACACCGGGGAGCTGTTTTTT TRBJ2-2 TRBV2 few NA
CATRQISSYEQYF TGTGCCACCCGACAGATTTCCTCCTACGAGCAGTACTTC TRBJ2-7 TRBV6-1 NA NA
CASSQVPTGFNTGELFF TGCGCCAGCAGCCAAGTACCGACAGGGTTCAACACCGGGGAGCTGTTTTTT TRBJ2-2 TRBV4-1 NA TRBD1
CASHRDYNNEQFF TGTGCCAGTCACCGGGACTATAACAATGAGCAGTTCTTC TRBJ2-1 TRBV2 once TRBD2
CASSFQGNTEAFF TGTGCCAGCAGCTTCCAGGGGAACACTGAAGCTTTCTTT TRBJ1-1 TRBV7-2 NA NA
CASNRLGTTNTEAFF TGTGCCAGCAACCGTCTAGGGACAACGAACACTGAAGCTTTCTTT TRBJ1-1 TRBV6-6 NA NA
CASSIGTGAFYEQYF TGTGCCAGTAGTATCGGGACTGGGGCTTTCTACGAGCAGTACTTC TRBJ2-7 TRBV19 NA NA
CASSPRLLRDRVLPNGYTF TGTGCCAGCAGTCCAAGGTTACTCCGGGACAGGGTGCTCCCGAATGGCTACACCTTC TRBJ1-2 TRBV27 NA TRBD1
CASSPPDSGNYEQYF TGTGCCAGCTCACCACCCGACAGCGGGAACTACGAGCAGTACTTC TRBJ2-7 TRBV18 once TRBD2
CASSQDGSAGGGRNIQYF TGCGCCAGCAGCCAAGATGGCTCAGCGGGGGGTGGGAGAAACATTCAGTACTTC TRBJ2-4 TRBV4-3 NA TRBD2
CASSLAGQLEQYF TGTGCCAGCAGCTTAGCAGGACAGCTCGAGCAGTACTTC TRBJ2-7 TRBV7-8 few NA
CASRLLGGEPQHF TGTGCCAGTAGACTACTCGGGGGAGAGCCCCAGCATTTT TRBJ1-5 TRBV19 NA NA
CAISDPGDRAAYEQYF TGTGCCATCAGTGACCCAGGAGACAGGGCCGCCTACGAGCAGTACTTC TRBJ2-7 TRBV10-3 once TRBD1